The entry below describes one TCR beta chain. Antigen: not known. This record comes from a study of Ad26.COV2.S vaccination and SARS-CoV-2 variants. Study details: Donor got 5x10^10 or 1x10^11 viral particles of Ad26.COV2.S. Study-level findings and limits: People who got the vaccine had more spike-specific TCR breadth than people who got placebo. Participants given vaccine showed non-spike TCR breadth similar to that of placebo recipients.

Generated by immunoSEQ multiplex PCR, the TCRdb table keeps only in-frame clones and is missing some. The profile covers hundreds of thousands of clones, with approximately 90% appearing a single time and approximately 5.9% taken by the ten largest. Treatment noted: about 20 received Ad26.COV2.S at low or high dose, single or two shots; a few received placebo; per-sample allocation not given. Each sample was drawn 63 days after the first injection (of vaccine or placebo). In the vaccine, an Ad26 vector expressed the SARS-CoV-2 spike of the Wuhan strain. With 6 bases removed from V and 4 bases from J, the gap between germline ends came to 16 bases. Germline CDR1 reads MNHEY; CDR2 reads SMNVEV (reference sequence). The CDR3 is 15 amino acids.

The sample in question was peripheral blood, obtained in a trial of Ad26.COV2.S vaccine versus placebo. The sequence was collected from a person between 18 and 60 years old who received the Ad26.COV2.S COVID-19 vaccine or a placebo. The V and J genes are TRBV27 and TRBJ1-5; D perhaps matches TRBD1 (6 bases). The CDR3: CASSSSGTRNQPQHF. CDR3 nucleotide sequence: TGTGCCAGCAGCAGTTCCGGGACAAGAAATCAGCCCCAGCATTTT.